These T cell receptor beta chains were read from a single sample in a study of T cell responses to AZD1222 COVID-19 vaccine. Clones were read by immunoSEQ multiplex PCR, and TCRdb kept only the in-frame ones, dropping some. The repertoire holds about 150,000 clones, with approximately 90% as singletons. Sequences were derived from peripheral blood, sampled on day 0 of AZD1222 vaccination. The receptor set was obtained from an adult in good health. CDR3s include the opening cysteine and the closing phenylalanine or tryptophan. Fields, in order: V gene, clone size, D gene, J gene, CDR3 DNA, CDR3 protein. The D gene is left open where the match is weak. Size values are once, few and many counts, or a class for expanded clones, and some rows have none.

>TRBV28|-|-|TRBJ1-6
TGTGCCAGCAAGTTGCCAGGTCTTAATTCACCCCTCCACTTT
CASKLPGLNSPLHF
>TRBV27|-|-|TRBJ1-1
TGTGCCAGCAAAATGGGGGGACTTTCGAACACTGAAGCTTTCTTT
CASKMGGLSNTEAFF
>TRBV11-3|-|-|TRBJ2-3
TGTGCCAGCAGCTTAGGTGACGGGAGCGGCACAGATACGCAGTATTTT
CASSLGDGSGTDTQYF
>TRBV3-1/TRBV3-2|-|-|TRBJ1-6
TGTGCCAGCAGCCAAGCGCAGGAAATATCCCTCCACTTT
CASSQAQEISLHF
>TRBV28|-|-|TRBJ1-5
TGTGCCAGCAGTTTAGTAAAGGACAGCTACAATCAGCCCCAGCATTTT
CASSLVKDSYNQPQHF
>TRBV5-4|-|TRBD1|TRBJ1-6
TGTGCCAGCAGCTTCTGGGACAGGCAAAATTCACCCCTCCACTTT
CASSFWDRQNSPLHF
>TRBV15|few|TRBD1|TRBJ1-5
TGTGCCACCAGCGGAACAGGGGCGCAGCCCCAGCATTTT
CATSGTGAQPQHF
>TRBV2|once|-|TRBJ1-1
TGTGCCAGCAGCGCCTCGGCCGGCATGAACACTGAAGCTTTCTTT
CASSASAGMNTEAFF
>TRBV7-2|-|TRBD2|TRBJ2-1
TGTGCCAGCAGCTTAGGTAGCGGGAGGCTCAATGAGCAGTTCTTC
CASSLGSGRLNEQFF
>TRBV9|-|-|TRBJ1-1
TGTGCCAGCAGCGTAGGTGTAGGGTGGGGCACTGAAGCTTTCTTT
CASSVGVGWGTEAFF
>TRBV6-5|-|TRBD2|TRBJ2-2
TGTGCCACCCTTAGCGGGAGGGCCGGCGGGGAGCTGTTTTTT
CATLSGRAGGELFF
>TRBV4-2|once|-|TRBJ1-6
TGTGCCAGCAGCCAAGATATCCCAGAGTACTATAATTCACCCCTCCACTTT
CASSQDIPEYYNSPLHF
>TRBV7-9|-|-|TRBJ1-2
TGTGCCAGCAGCAATCCTCGGACGGATTATAACTATGGCTACACCTTC
CASSNPRTDYNYGYTF
>TRBV2|-|TRBD1|TRBJ2-1
TGTGCCAGCACTCTCACAGGGGGCGTTTACAATGAGCAGTTCTTC
CASTLTGGVYNEQFF
>TRBV28|-|-|TRBJ1-5
TGTGCCAGCAGTTTTCGAGGGGAACAGCCCCAGCATTTT
CASSFRGEQPQHF
>TRBV19|-|TRBD1|TRBJ1-6
TGTGCCAGTAGTATGCAGGGGGTGGACCGGGACGTAAGTTCACCCCTCCACTTT
CASSMQGVDRDVSSPLHF
>TRBV7-8|-|-|TRBJ2-3
TGTGCCAGCAGCTTAGTAGGTGCAGGGATACCAGATACGCAGTATTTT
CASSLVGAGIPDTQYF
>TRBV7-2|once|-|TRBJ1-2
TGTGCCAGCAGCTCCACCGGGACACCTTATGGCTACACCTTC
CASSSTGTPYGYTF
>TRBV13|once|-|TRBJ1-1
TGTGCCAGCAGCTCAATTGACAGAGGTGACACTGAAGCTTTCTTT
CASSSIDRGDTEAFF
>TRBV4-1|-|-|TRBJ2-5
TGCGCCAGCAGCCATGGGACACCCCTCCAAGAGACCCAGTACTTC
CASSHGTPLQETQYF
>TRBV19|once|-|TRBJ1-2
TGTGCCAGTAGTCAAGCGGCAGGGTCGGCCTATGGCTACACCTTC
CASSQAAGSAYGYTF
>TRBV13|-|-|TRBJ2-5
TGTGCCAGCAGCTTCAGGAGTTGGGATGAGACCCAGTACTTC
CASSFRSWDETQYF
>TRBV28|once|-|TRBJ1-3
TGTGCCAGCAGTAATGGGGCCTCTGGAAACACCATATATTTT
CASSNGASGNTIYF
>TRBV12-3/TRBV12-4|-|-|TRBJ2-7
TGTGCCAGCAGGAAAGCGGGCTCCTACGAGCAGTACTTC
CASRKAGSYEQYF
>TRBV19|-|-|TRBJ1-1
TGTGCCAGTAGTATCCGGGAGCAGGGAACTGAAGCTTTCTTT
CASSIREQGTEAFF
>TRBV3-1/TRBV3-2|-|-|TRBJ1-2
TGTGCCAGCAGCCAAGATCTCGCGACAGACTACACCTTC
CASSQDLATDYTF
>TRBV27|-|TRBD2|TRBJ2-7
TGTGCCAGCAGTGTGACTAGCGGGAGTGGTTACGAGCAGTACTTC
CASSVTSGSGYEQYF
>TRBV7-7|few|-|TRBJ2-7
TGTGCCAGCAGCTTAGTTGATAGATCCTATGGCGAGCAGTACTTC
CASSLVDRSYGEQYF
>TRBV4-3|once|-|TRBJ1-2
TGCGCCAGCAGCCGATCATCAGGAGAAACTAACTATGGCTACACCTTC
CASSRSSGETNYGYTF
>TRBV4-1|-|-|TRBJ2-3
TGCGCCAGCAGGGGCGGGCTTACAGATACGCAGTATTTT
CASRGGLTDTQYF
>TRBV29-1|-|TRBD2|TRBJ2-7
TGCAGCGTTGAAGAGGCGGGAGTTAGCTCCTACGAGCAGTACTTC
CSVEEAGVSSYEQYF
>TRBV27|-|-|TRBJ1-4
TGTGCCAGCAGTCCTTGGGACACTTCTAATGAAAAACTGTTTTTT
CASSPWDTSNEKLFF
>TRBV15|-|TRBD1|TRBJ1-1
TGTGCCACCAGGGGGGGACAGGGATATACTGAAGCTTTCTTT
CATRGGQGYTEAFF
>TRBV4-3|-|TRBD1|TRBJ1-4
TGCGCCAGCAGCCAAGAACCGCCTGGGACAGGGGCAGCTCTGAATGAAAAACTGTTTTTT
CASSQEPPGTGAALNEKLFF
>TRBV2|once|-|TRBJ1-1
TGTGCCAGCACTCGAGAAATGAACACTGAAGCTTTCTTT
CASTREMNTEAFF
>TRBV2|-|-|TRBJ1-3
TGTGCCAGCAGTGAAAGCACCGGTTCTGGAAACACCATATATTTT
CASSESTGSGNTIYF
>TRBV7-2|-|-|TRBJ1-1
TGTGCCAGCAGCCAACTAGGGACGGCAAACACTGAAGCTTTCTTT
CASSQLGTANTEAFF
>TRBV14|-|TRBD1|TRBJ1-5
TGTGCCAGCAGCCAGGACCACAGGGGGGATCAGCCCCAGCATTTT
CASSQDHRGDQPQHF
>TRBV10-3|-|-|TRBJ2-3
TGTGCCATCAACTCGCGGGACGGCACAGATACGCAGTATTTT
CAINSRDGTDTQYF
>TRBV10-3|-|TRBD2|TRBJ2-1
TGTGCCATCAGTGAGACTCCGGGACTAGCGGGAGAAAATGAGCAGTTCTTC
CAISETPGLAGENEQFF
>TRBV28|-|-|TRBJ1-5
TGTGCCAGCAGTCGAACGGGGAGGAATAGCAATCAGCCCCAGCATTTT
CASSRTGRNSNQPQHF
>TRBV19|-|-|TRBJ1-2
TGTGCCAGTAGGCTACAGGGAAACTATGGCTACACCTTC
CASRLQGNYGYTF
>TRBV3-1/TRBV3-2|-|TRBD1|TRBJ1-2
TGTGCCAGCAGCGTCCTACAGGGACAGGATGGCTACACCTTC
CASSVLQGQDGYTF
>TRBV5-4|-|-|TRBJ2-3
TGTGCCAGCAGCTTGGGATGGGCGGGCACAGATACGCAGTATTTT
CASSLGWAGTDTQYF
>TRBV18|-|-|TRBJ2-3
TGTGCCAGCTCACCGACTAGTACAGATACGCAGTATTTT
CASSPTSTDTQYF
>TRBV7-9|-|-|TRBJ1-1
TGTGCCAGCAGCCTCCCGGGGGGGGAGGCTTTCTTT
CASSLPGGEAFF
>TRBV7-2|once|TRBD2|TRBJ2-5
TGTGCCAGCAGCACAGGGACTAGCGGGAGTGAGACCCAGTACTTC
CASSTGTSGSETQYF
>TRBV11-1|-|-|TRBJ1-1
TGTGCCAGCAGCCCTGACGGGACATTCAACACTGAAGCTTTCTTT
CASSPDGTFNTEAFF
>TRBV10-3|once|-|TRBJ2-1
TGTGCCATCAGTGAGGGACTTGGTCAGTTCTTC
CAISEGLGQFF
>TRBV15|-|-|TRBJ2-1
TGTGCCACCAGGGTAGAGGGGCCGACAGGGAGGTCCTACAATGAGCAGTTCTTC
CATRVEGPTGRSYNEQFF
>TRBV19|-|-|TRBJ1-5
TGTGCCAGTAGTACCCACCCAGGTACCGATTTGCAGCCCCAGCATTTT
CASSTHPGTDLQPQHF
>TRBV19|-|-|TRBJ2-1
TGTGCCAGTAGTTCATACCGGGACCCATATTCCTACAATGAGCAGTTCTTC
CASSSYRDPYSYNEQFF
>TRBV7-6|once|-|TRBJ1-1
TGTGCCAGCAGCCCAGGACAGAACACTGAAGCCTTCTTT
CASSPGQNTEAFF
>TRBV6-5|once|-|TRBJ2-2
TGTGCCAGCAGTTACTGGGGCGGGGAGCTGTTTTTT
CASSYWGGELFF
>TRBV15|once|TRBD1|TRBJ2-3
TGTGCCACCAGTACCGGGACAGGGGACACAGATACGCAGTATTTT
CATSTGTGDTDTQYF
>TRBV27|-|TRBD2|TRBJ2-7
TGTGCCAGCAGTTCGTTAGCGGGAGCCTTAGAGCAGTACTTC
CASSSLAGALEQYF
>TRBV27|-|TRBD1|TRBJ1-1
TGTGCCAGCAGCCCGACAGGGGGAAGGAACACTGAAGCTTTCTTT
CASSPTGGRNTEAFF